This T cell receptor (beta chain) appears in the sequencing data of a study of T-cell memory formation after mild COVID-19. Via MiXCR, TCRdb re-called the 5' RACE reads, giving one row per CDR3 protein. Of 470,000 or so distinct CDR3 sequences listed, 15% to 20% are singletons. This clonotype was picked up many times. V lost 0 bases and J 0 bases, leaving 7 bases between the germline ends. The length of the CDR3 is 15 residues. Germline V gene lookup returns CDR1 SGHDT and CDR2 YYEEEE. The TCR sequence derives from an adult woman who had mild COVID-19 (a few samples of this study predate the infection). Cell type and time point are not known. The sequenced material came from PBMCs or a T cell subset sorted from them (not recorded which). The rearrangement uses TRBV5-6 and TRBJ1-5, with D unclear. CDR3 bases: TGTGCCAGCAGCTTGGGGGAGGGTAGCAATCAGCCCCAGCATTTT. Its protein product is CASSLGEGSNQPQHF.